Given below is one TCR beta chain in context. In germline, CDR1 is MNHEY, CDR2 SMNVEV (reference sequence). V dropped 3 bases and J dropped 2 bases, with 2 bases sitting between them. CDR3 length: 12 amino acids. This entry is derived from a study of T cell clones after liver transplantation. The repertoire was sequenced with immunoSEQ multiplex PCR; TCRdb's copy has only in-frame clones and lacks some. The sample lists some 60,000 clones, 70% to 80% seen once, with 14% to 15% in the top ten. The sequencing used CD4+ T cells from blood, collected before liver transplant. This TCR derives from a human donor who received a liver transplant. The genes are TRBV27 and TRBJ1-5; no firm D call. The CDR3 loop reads CASSFGNQPQHF. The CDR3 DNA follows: TGTGCCAGCAGTTTCGGCAATCAGCCCCAGCATTTT.